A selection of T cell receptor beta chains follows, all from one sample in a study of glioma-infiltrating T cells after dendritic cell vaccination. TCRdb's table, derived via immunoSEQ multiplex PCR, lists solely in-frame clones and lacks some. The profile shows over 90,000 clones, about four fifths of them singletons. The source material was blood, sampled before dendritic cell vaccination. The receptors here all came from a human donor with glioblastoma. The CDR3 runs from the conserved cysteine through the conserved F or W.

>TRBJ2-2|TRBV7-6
CASSPRTSGGSGELFF
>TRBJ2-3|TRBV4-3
CASSQEYRVFPTSTDTQYF
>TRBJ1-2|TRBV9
CASSVGPGGSYGYTF
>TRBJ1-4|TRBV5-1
CASSLDGSDNEKLFF
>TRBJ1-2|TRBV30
CAWSLEEFYGYTF
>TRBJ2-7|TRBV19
CASRPQTLSYEQYF
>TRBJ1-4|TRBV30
CAWSASGGEKLFF
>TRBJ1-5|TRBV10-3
CAGGGGNDQPQHF
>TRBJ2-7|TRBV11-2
CASSATSYEQYF
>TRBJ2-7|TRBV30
CAWSVQMAGVILGEQYF
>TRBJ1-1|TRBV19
CASSLGGGSAFF
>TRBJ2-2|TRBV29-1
CSVEGGGVDAGHTGELFF
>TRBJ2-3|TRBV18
CASSAMTGGSDTQYF
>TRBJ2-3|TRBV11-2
CASSLLRGGSTDTQYF
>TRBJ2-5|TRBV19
CASSPRRGGLEAQYF
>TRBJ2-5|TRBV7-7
CASSRRDSPETQYF
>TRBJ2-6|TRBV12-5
CASGETGVKTGANVLTF
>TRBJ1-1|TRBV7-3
CASSVSGWTEAFF
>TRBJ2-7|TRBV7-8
CASSPTTGVSYEQYF
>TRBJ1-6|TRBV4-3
CASSTAGHIYNSPLHF
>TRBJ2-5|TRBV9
CASSVGLAGRETQYF
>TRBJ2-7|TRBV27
CASSLFSGTGGNEQYF
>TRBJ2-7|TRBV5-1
CASSLGYLKAGGLRHEQYF
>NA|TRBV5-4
CASSNRDLAIYEQYF
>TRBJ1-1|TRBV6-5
CASSVEGGTEAFF
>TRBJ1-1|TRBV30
CAWSVRGSTEAFF
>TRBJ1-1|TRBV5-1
CASSQGTGDGNTEAFF
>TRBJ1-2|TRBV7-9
CASSLLFGGQGQIALDF
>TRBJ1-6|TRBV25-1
CVSSEYIDSPLHF
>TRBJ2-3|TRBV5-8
CASSLRQGGRADTQYF
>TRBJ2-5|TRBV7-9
CATLRQGRQETQYF
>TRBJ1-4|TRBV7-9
CASSLGRTGVNEKLFF
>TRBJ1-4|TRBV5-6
CASSLDQGGEKLFF
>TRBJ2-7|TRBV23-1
CASLTFRDRHTYEQYF
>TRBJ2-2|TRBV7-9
CASSSLRVNTGELFF
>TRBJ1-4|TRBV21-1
CASIVGTVNEKLFF
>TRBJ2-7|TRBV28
CASTQTGQGDPQPDNF
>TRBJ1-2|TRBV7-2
CASSPGGGYGYTF
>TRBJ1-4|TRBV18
CASSPAQGGEKLFF
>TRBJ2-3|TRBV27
CASSSWSALFTQYF
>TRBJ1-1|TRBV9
CASSVSGSRGTEAFF
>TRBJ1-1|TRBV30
CAWSSRGEAFF
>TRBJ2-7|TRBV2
CASSNDRAGHIEQYF
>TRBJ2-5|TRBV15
CATSSPMAGIETQYF
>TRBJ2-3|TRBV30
CAWTSRGGDTQYF
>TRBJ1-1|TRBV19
CASLQTGLNTEAFF
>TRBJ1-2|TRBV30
CAWSTGGGDGYTF
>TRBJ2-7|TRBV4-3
CASSLKTSGGPLSYEQYF
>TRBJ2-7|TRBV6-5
CASRFLTETYEQYF
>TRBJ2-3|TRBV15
CATSRVRSTDTQYF
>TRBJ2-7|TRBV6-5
CASSPGEGDYEQYF
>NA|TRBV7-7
CASSPLGQGAYEQYF
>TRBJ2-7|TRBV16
CASLLWGDRGHYEQYF
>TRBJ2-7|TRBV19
CASSKQSGYEQYF
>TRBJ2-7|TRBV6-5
CASRETGSTYEQYF